Presented here are 4 T cell receptor beta chains from one specimen sequenced in a study of blood T cell repertoires in COVID-19. Generated by immunoSEQ multiplex PCR, the TCRdb table keeps only in-frame clones and is missing some. Among almost 500,000 clones listed, 80% to 90% were seen once. Sequencing input: PBMCs or T cells enriched from blood (not recorded which). Receptor source: an older woman who had recovered from COVID-19.

The chain is built from TRBV6-1 and TRBJ2-7; 10 bases fit TRBD1. There are 13 residues in the CDR3. V shed 2 bases and J 6 bases; nucleotides not matched to a gene: 1. Germline CDR1 reads MNHNS; CDR2 reads SASEGT. CDR3 coding DNA: TGTGCCAGCAGTGAAAGGACAGGGGGCGAGCAGTACGTC. It is translated as CASSERTGGEQYV.

This clone occurred a few times. The chain employs TRBV9 and TRBJ1-5; the D gene is possibly TRBD1 (6 bases). In germline, CDR1 is SGDLS, CDR2 YYNGEE. The CDR3 is 14 residues long. Between the trimmed V and J ends, which lost 3 bases and 4 bases, there was a span of 11 bases. CDR3 sequence: CASSEAGANQPQHF. Written as DNA, the CDR3 is TGTGCCAGCAGCGAGGCGGGGGCTAATCAGCCCCAGCATTTT.

This chain links TRBV6-5 with TRBJ2-7; 10 bases match TRBD1. This CDR3 comprises 15 residues. The V and J ends lost 5 bases and 0 bases, in that order; junction bases with no gene match: 4. Looked up from germline, CDR1 is MNHEY and CDR2 is SVGAGI. The CDR3 sequence: CASSPRQGASYEQYF. In nucleotides, the CDR3 is TGTGCCAGCAGTCCGAGACAGGGGGCCTCCTACGAGCAGTACTTC.

This chain connects TRBV20-1 to TRBJ2-7; weak D call: TRBD1 (6 bases). Germline-derived CDR1 and CDR2 are DFQATT and SNEGSKA (reference sequence). V gave up 4 bases and J gave up 4 bases, with 8 bases separating them. The CDR3 has 11 amino acids. CDR3 loop: CSAKQGYEQYF. The CDR3, as DNA: TGCAGTGCTAAACAGGGTTACGAGCAGTACTTC.